Listed here are 18 T cell receptor beta chains from one sample, sequenced in a study of beta chain features in type 1 diabetes. Overall study findings and caveats: In all four CD4+ subsets, TCRB CDR3 length was significantly, moderately reduced in type 1 diabetes.

The antigens of these receptors remain unknown. Sequenced material consisted of expressed TCRB transcripts (all of the isolated RNA was reverse transcribed). Profiled with immunoSEQ multiplex PCR; TCRdb holds only in-frame clones, not every one. Of approximately 150,000 clones in the sample, about an eighth are singletons; the top ten hold roughly 1.3%. The sample comprised central memory CD4+ T cells from blood. The receptors stem from a man younger than 30 with type 1 diabetes.

This clone occurred a few times. The chain is built from TRBV30 and TRBJ2-1; D is unclear. Germline V CDR1 and CDR2: GTSNPN, SVGIG (reference sequence). CDR3 length: 15 amino acids. The V and J ends lost 0 bases and 4 bases respectively, with 13 bases between them. CDR3 residues: CAWSVQMGKYNEQFF. Here the CDR3 DNA reads TGTGCCTGGAGTGTACAAATGGGCAAGTACAATGAGCAGTTCTTC.

V and J are TRBV7-3 and TRBJ2-5; D is ambiguous. This CDR3 has 15 amino acids. Deletions cut 5 bases from V and 5 bases from J, with 18 bases between. The germline CDR1 and CDR2 sequences are SGHTA and FQGTGA. The DNA of the CDR3 is TGTGCCAGCAGCCCCCAAGGCCTGCTTAGGGAGACCCAGTACTTC. Translating gives CASSPQGLLRETQYF.

The chain recombines TRBV10-3 with TRBJ1-2; TRBD1 is a possible D gene (5 bases). The V end lost 6 bases, the J end lost 0 bases, and 17 bases lay between the germline ends. Germline V gene sequence: CDR1 ENHRY, CDR2 SYGVKD. CDR3 length: 16 amino acids. The CDR3 protein is CAISREFDRTNYGYTF. The CDR3, as DNA: TGTGCCATCAGCAGGGAGTTTGACAGAACTAACTATGGCTACACCTTC.

This clone was observed a few times. The chain joins TRBV7-2 to TRBJ2-7; the match to TRBD1 covers 7 bases. This CDR3 spans 15 amino acids. The V and J ends lost 5 bases and 7 bases, in that order; junction bases with no gene match: 14. CDR1 and CDR2 from the germline V gene are SGHTA and FQGNSA. CDR3 sequence reads: CASSPSEGAWWEQYF. As DNA, the CDR3 is TGTGCCAGCAGCCCCTCCGAGGGGGCCTGGTGGGAGCAGTACTTC.

This clone appeared a few times. This chain links TRBV28 with TRBJ1-1; D is ambiguous. This CDR3 is built from 13 residues. Trimming pared 3 bases from V and 8 bases from J, leaving 13 bases between. Germline CDR1 reads MDHEN; CDR2 reads SYDVKM. CDR3 protein: CASSLQAWREAFF. As DNA, the CDR3 is TGTGCCAGCAGTTTGCAGGCTTGGAGGGAAGCTTTCTTT.

This clone was recorded at least ten times. This chain links TRBV7-2 with TRBJ1-1, with D maybe TRBD1 (5 bases). The CDR3 sequence is 15 residues long. Germline CDR1 reads SGHTA; CDR2 reads FQGNSA. Trimming removed 2 bases from V and 4 bases from J, with 14 bases in between. The CDR3 spells CASSLSRVRSTEAFF. In DNA, the CDR3 is TGTGCCAGCAGCTTATCCAGGGTGCGTAGCACTGAAGCTTTCTTT.

This clone has a handful of counts. The gene calls are TRBV7-9 and TRBJ2-7; unclear D gene. The germline gives CDR1 SEHNR, CDR2 FQNEAQ (reference sequence). The V gene lost 5 bases and the J gene lost 6 bases, with 11 bases spanning the gap. CDR3 size: 12 residues. The CDR3 region is CASSAHKAEQYF. DNA of the CDR3: TGTGCCAGCAGCGCCCACAAAGCCGAGCAGTACTTC. Together with reference TRBV7-9 and TRBJ2-7, the CDR3 gives the full variable domain: DTGVSQNPRHKITKRGQNVTFRCDPISEHNRLYWYRQTLGQGPEFLTYFQNEAQLEKSRLLSDRFSAERPKGSFSTLEIQRTEQGDSAMYLCASSAHKAEQYFGPGTRLTVT.

V is TRBV10-3 and J is TRBJ2-5; a weak D match, TRBD2 (6 bases). CDR3 size: 14 residues. Germline V gives CDR1 ENHRY, CDR2 SYGVKD. Trimming cost V 0 bases and J 5 bases, with 10 bases left between them. CDR3 DNA: TGTGCCATCAGTGAGTCTGCGGGGAAGGAGACCCAGTACTTC. It translates to CAISESAGKETQYF.

This chain connects TRBV20-1 to TRBJ2-3; D is unresolved. From germline, CDR1 is DFQATT and CDR2 SNEGSKA (reference sequence). The CDR3 length is 8 residues. This CDR3 is CSTDTQYF. For the CDR3, the DNA is TGCAGCACAGATACGCAGTATTTT.

This chain joins TRBV6-5 and TRBJ2-1; 10 bases fit TRBD1. CDR3 length: 14 residues. The germline CDR1 and CDR2 sequences are MNHEY and SVGAGI. With V trimmed by 7 bases and J by 7 bases, 7 bases remained unmatched. The CDR3 loop is CASKLDRGRNEQFF. DNA for the CDR3: TGTGCCAGCAAACTCGACAGGGGGCGGAATGAGCAGTTCTTC.

This chain uses TRBV29-1 with TRBJ2-3; 10 positions agree with TRBD2. Germline-derived CDR1 and CDR2 are SQVTM and ANQGSEA. Trimming cost V 6 bases and J 2 bases; bases outside gene matches: 5. This CDR3 comprises 14 residues. CDR3 nucleotides: TGCAGCGTCCAAACTAGCGGGGCCACAGATACGCAGTATTTT. It yields the protein CSVQTSGATDTQYF.

Comment on this clone: This specimen includes other DNA sequences encoding the same CDR3. The chain employs TRBV14 and TRBJ1-5, with D hard to call. Germline lookup yields CDR1 SGHDN and CDR2 FVKESK. The CDR3 has 13 amino acids. V was cut by 4 bases and J by 1 base, with 5 bases left in between. In DNA form, the CDR3 reads TGTGCCAGCAGCCCCGGAAGCAATCAGCCCCAGCATTTT. Residues: CASSPGSNQPQHF.

This clone was counted only a few times. This chain connects TRBV5-4 to TRBJ1-6; possibly TRBD1 for D (5 bases). This CDR3 is 14 amino acids long. Germline V CDR1 and CDR2: SGHNT, YYREEE (reference sequence). V was clipped by 4 bases and J by 10 bases, with 15 bases between them. The CDR3 sequence is CASSQGDINSPLHF. In nucleotides, the CDR3 is TGTGCCAGCAGCCAGGGAGATATAAACTCACCCCTCCACTTT.

The chain recombines TRBV30 with TRBJ2-5; D call uncertain. With the DNA end fitting TRBJ2-7 better, the J assignment may be wrong. This CDR3 comprises 11 residues. Germline values: CDR1 GTSNPN, CDR2 SVGIG (reference sequence). The CDR3 region is CAWKGSYEQYF. The CDR3 coding sequence is TGTGCCTGGAAGGGTTCCTACGAGCAGTACTTC.

V usage is TRBV25-1 and J usage is TRBJ1-1; D unclear. Trimming pared 3 bases from V and 1 base from J, leaving 9 bases between. The CDR3 has 14 amino acids. In germline, CDR1 is MGHDK, CDR2 SYGVNS. For the CDR3, the DNA is TGTGCCAGCAGTGACCTTACAAGGAACACTGAAGCTTTCTTT. Encoded protein: CASSDLTRNTEAFF.

The chain links TRBV4-1 to TRBJ2-7; TRBD1 matches at 7 bases. The CDR3 has 16 amino acids. J lost 1 base, V lost 1 base, and 7 bases had no gene match. CDR1 and CDR2 from the germline V gene are MGHRA and YSYEKL. The CDR3 here is CASSQGSGQLSYEQYF. The CDR3 DNA reads as TGCGCCAGCAGCCAAGGTTCGGGACAGCTATCCTACGAGCAGTACTTC.

This clone has just a few counts. V gene TRBV9 combines with J gene TRBJ2-5, with TRBD1 matching over 8 bases. The end of the DNA is better explained by TRBJ2-7, so the J call may be wrong. The CDR3 consists of 15 residues. Looked up from germline, CDR1 is SGDLS and CDR2 is YYNGEE. CDR3 nucleotide sequence: TGTGCCAGCAGCGAAGGACAGGGAAGGACCTACGAGCAGTACTTC. This sequence encodes CASSEGQGRTYEQYF.

This clone was detected only a few times. The chain combines TRBV20-1 with TRBJ1-2; 9 nucleotides match TRBD1. Germline-derived CDR1 and CDR2 are DFQATT and SNEGSKA (reference sequence). The CDR3 spans 11 residues. Germline trimming cut 6 bases from V and 14 bases from J; bases unmatched to any gene: 10. CDR3 bases: TGCAGTGCAGACGGACAGGGGCTGCGGACCTTC. This sequence encodes CSADGQGLRTF.